A single sample is the source of the 24 T cell receptor beta chains below, sequenced in a study of response to subunit inactivated influenza vaccine. A single record per CDR3 protein comes from TCRdb applying MiXCR to the RT-PCR reads. The sample consists of some 550,000 distinct CDR3 sequences, roughly 25% of them appearing once. These records were also assigned to another study, of T cells expressing NK-cell markers. From that study: The authors generated TCR beta cDNA through 5'RACE template switching with UMIs.

The input for sequencing was CD4+ T cells sorted from PBMCs, taken 11 to 12 days after vaccination. The receptor source for this set is a man aged 45-65 years who received an inactivated influenza vaccine.

The rearrangement uses TRBV11-1 and TRBJ2-7; TRBD1 matches at 8 bases. Trimming removed 5 bases from V and 3 bases from J; junction bases left unmatched: 3. The CDR3 length is 13 residues. Germline lookup yields CDR1 SGHAT and CDR2 FQDESV (reference sequence). CDR3 sequence reads: CASSQGQVYEQYF. For the CDR3, the DNA is TGTGCCAGCAGCCAGGGACAGGTCTACGAGCAGTACTTC.

J is TRBJ2-7 and V is TRBV20-1; no definite D call. CDR1 is DFQATT and CDR2 is SNEGSKA in the germline V gene (reference sequence). The CDR3 extends over 13 amino acids. Trimming shortened V by 1 base and J by 4 bases, and 11 bases separated the two germline ends. CDR3 in DNA: TGCAGTGCTAGAGTCCAGAACAAGTACGAGCAGTACTTC. Protein product: CSARVQNKYEQYF.

V is TRBV7-2 and J is TRBJ1-1, with unresolved D. V was trimmed by 1 base and J by 14 bases, leaving 14 bases between them. Per the germline V gene, CDR1 is SGHTA and CDR2 is FQGNSA. The CDR3 has 12 amino acids. The CDR3 DNA reads TGTGCCAGCAGCTTAGGTACGAGGGCCAAATTCTTT. It encodes CASSLGTRAKFF. Together with reference TRBV7-2 and TRBJ1-1, the CDR3 gives the full variable domain: GAGVSQSPSNKVTEKGKDVELRCDPISGHTALYWYRQSLGQGLEFLIYFQGNSAPDKSGLPSDRFSAERTGGSVSTLTIQRTQQEDSAVYLCASSLGTRAKFFGQGTRLTVV.

The chain has TRBV20-1 and TRBJ2-5; D not resolved. The CDR3 length is 11 residues. The germline gives CDR1 DFQATT, CDR2 SNEGSKA (reference sequence). V was shortened by 7 bases and J by 5 bases, with 11 bases between the two germline ends. DNA for the CDR3: TGCAGTGTTCGAGATTTGGAGACCCAGTACTTC. This translates into CSVRDLETQYF.

The chain recombines TRBV30 with TRBJ2-1; TRBD1 matches at 10 bases. The CDR3 runs to 15 residues. The J segment lost 6 bases and the V segment lost 4 bases, leaving 9 bases of the junction unmatched. Germline V gene sequence: CDR1 GTSNPN, CDR2 SVGIG (reference sequence). CDR3 sequence: CAWTTGQGKFNEQFF. DNA for the CDR3: TGTGCCTGGACCACGGGACAGGGGAAATTCAATGAGCAGTTCTTC.

This chain joins TRBV2 and TRBJ2-3, with 13 bases aligning to TRBD2. Trimming removed 5 bases from V and 1 base from J; junction bases left unmatched: 9. This CDR3 contains 18 residues. Germline CDR1 SNHLY, CDR2 FYNNEI. The CDR3 coding sequence is TGTGCCAGCAGTAGGGGACTAGCGGGGTTTGAGGGCACAGATACGCAGTATTTT. It encodes CASSRGLAGFEGTDTQYF.

This clonotype was counted between two and nine times. This chain connects TRBV10-3 to TRBJ2-1; either TRBD1 or TRBD2 may fit D (6 bases each). CDR1 and CDR2 (germline): ENHRY, SYGVKD. The CDR3 totals 16 residues. Between the trimmed V and J ends, which lost 2 bases and 2 bases, there was a span of 13 bases. The CDR3 sequence: CAISEIRGTTYNEQFF. The DNA of the CDR3 is TGTGCCATCAGTGAGATACGGGGGACAACCTACAATGAGCAGTTCTTC.

The chain combines TRBV6-2 or TRBV6-3 with TRBJ1-1; D may be TRBD1 (5 bases). Germline V CDR1 and CDR2: MNHEY, SVGEGT. With 7 bases removed from V and 2 bases from J, the gap between germline ends came to 20 bases. The CDR3 consists of 16 residues. The CDR3, as DNA: TGTGCCAGCATTTCTAAGCCGGGACGGGGTAACACTGAAGCTTTCTTT. Translated: CASISKPGRGNTEAFF.

The rearrangement joins TRBV6-1 to TRBJ2-2; D may be TRBD1 (5 bases). The germline V gene encodes CDR1 MNHNS and CDR2 SASEGT. The CDR3 contains 13 residues. V was cut by 6 bases and J by 2 bases, with 7 bases left in between. The CDR3 DNA reads TGTGCCAGCAGGGACATCAACACCGGGGAGCTGTTTTTT. The encoded protein is CASRDINTGELFF.

A few counts support this clonotype. The V call is TRBV7-9, the J call TRBJ2-3; D not resolved. The CDR3 is made up of 13 amino acids. V was trimmed by 8 bases and J by 0 bases, leaving 9 bases between them. Germline values: CDR1 SEHNR, CDR2 FQNEAQ (reference sequence). In DNA, the CDR3 is TGTGCCAGCGGCGGTCCTAGCACAGATACGCAGTATTTT. It encodes CASGGPSTDTQYF.

This clonotype came up many times. The chain uses TRBV5-1 and TRBJ2-6, with unresolved D. Germline V gene data show CDR1 as SGHRS and CDR2 as YFSETQ. CDR3 size: 15 residues. The V end was cut by 0 bases, the J end by 0 bases, with 4 bases between. CDR3 protein: CASSLAPSGANVLTF. CDR3 coding DNA: TGCGCCAGCAGCTTGGCCCCCTCTGGGGCCAACGTCCTGACTTTC.

The chain has TRBV7-3 and TRBJ2-3, with a possible D match to TRBD2 (6 bases). V lost 5 bases, J lost 2 bases, and 11 bases lay in between. Germline V gene lookup returns CDR1 SGHTA and CDR2 FQGTGA. The CDR3 sequence is 14 residues long. CDR3: CASSRLDYTDTQYF. CDR3 DNA sequence: TGTGCCAGCAGCCGACTAGACTACACAGATACGCAGTATTTT.

This clonotype appeared many times. The chain recombines TRBV12-3 or TRBV12-4 with TRBJ2-1, with 8 bases lining up with TRBD2. The CDR3 spans 16 residues. Trimming at V came to 5 bases and at J to 7 bases, leaving 13 bases not matched to a gene. The CDR3 bases are TGTGCCAGCAGTCCCCTCCTGCGGGAGGTCCTTAATGAGCAGTTCTTC. It encodes CASSPLLREVLNEQFF.

The rearrangement links TRBV6-2 or TRBV6-3 to TRBJ1-1; 8 nucleotides agree with TRBD1. CDR3 size: 14 residues. Germline values: CDR1 MNHEY, CDR2 SVGEGT. The V and J ends lost 5 bases and 4 bases, in that order; junction bases with no gene match: 6. The CDR3 is CASSHQTGATEAFF. CDR3 sequence (DNA): TGTGCCAGCAGTCACCAGACAGGGGCCACTGAAGCTTTCTTT.

The J gene is TRBJ2-1, the V gene TRBV20-1; D is unclear. The V end lost 7 bases, the J end lost 4 bases, and 11 bases lay between the germline ends. Per germline, CDR1 DFQATT and CDR2 SNEGSKA (reference sequence). The CDR3 is 12 residues long. Written as DNA, the CDR3 is TGCAGTGTTCCCGAACAATACAATGAGCAGTTCTTC. Its protein is CSVPEQYNEQFF.

The rearrangement links TRBV20-1 to TRBJ2-7; 7 bases match TRBD1. The CDR3 is 12 amino acids. J lost 4 bases, V lost 5 bases, and 5 bases had no gene match. Germline V gene data show CDR1 as DFQATT and CDR2 as SNEGSKA (reference sequence). The CDR3 spells CSAVGQAYEQYF. The DNA for the CDR3 is TGCAGTGCTGTCGGACAGGCTTACGAGCAGTACTTC.

This clonotype has just a few counts. The CDR3 DNA reads TGTGCCAGCAGCTTGGCAGAGTCCCGGGGAGAGACCCAGTACTTC. It codes for CASSLAESRGETQYF. The J gene is TRBJ2-5, the V gene TRBV5-5; D might be TRBD2 (5 bases). Germline values: CDR1 SGHKS, CDR2 YYEKEE (reference sequence). The CDR3 is 15 residues long. Between the trimmed V and J ends, which lost 0 bases and 4 bases, there was a span of 13 bases.

The chain has TRBV7-2 and TRBJ2-2; 13 nucleotides agree with TRBD2. With 5 bases clipped from V and 5 bases from J, the junction kept 5 bases outside the gene matches. The CDR3 spans 16 residues. Germline loops: CDR1 SGHTA, CDR2 FQGNSA. CDR3 nucleotide sequence: TGTGCCAGCAGCGGACTAGCGGGAGCCTGGACCGGGGAGCTGTTTTTT. It specifies CASSGLAGAWTGELFF.

This clonotype has more than one count but fewer than ten. V is TRBV7-2 and J is TRBJ2-4, with 7 bases aligning to TRBD1. Germline V lookup: CDR1 SGHTA, CDR2 FQGNSA. J gave up 11 bases and V 2 bases, and 18 bases lay outside the gene matches. There are 17 residues in the CDR3. Written as DNA, the CDR3 is TGTGCCAGCAGCTTATTCGATACCGGGGACAGAGAGGCCGTTCAGTACTTC. This translates into CASSLFDTGDREAVQYF.

Only a few counts were recorded for this clonotype. This rearrangement joins TRBV5-1 to TRBJ2-7; 10 positions agree with TRBD2. There are 14 residues in the CDR3. The junction had 5 bases not matched to a gene; V was cut back by 6 bases and J by 2 bases. CDR1 and CDR2 from the germline V gene are SGHRS and YFSETQ. The CDR3 is CASTLAGAAYEQYF. DNA of the CDR3: TGCGCCAGCACCCTAGCGGGAGCCGCCTACGAGCAGTACTTC.

This clonotype was counted many times. A read error may produce the germline difference seen at one junction end. V and J are TRBV7-9 and TRBJ2-2, with 8 bases that match TRBD1. The germline CDR1 and CDR2 sequences are SEHNR and FQNEAQ (reference sequence). CDR3 size: 16 residues. The CDR3, as DNA: TGTGCCAGCACCTTATCGACAGGGGCGAACACCGGGGAGCTGTTTTTT. Translating it yields CASTLSTGANTGELFF.

V and J are TRBV3-1 and TRBJ1-2, with D uncertain. The CDR3 runs to 14 residues. Germline CDR1 is LGHDT and CDR2 is YNNKEL (reference sequence). V shed 6 bases and J shed 4 bases, with 15 bases lying between them. As DNA, the CDR3 is TGTGCCAGCAGAGGTTCTCAGAGCTCCTATGGCTACACCTTC. It translates to CASRGSQSSYGYTF.

CDR3 protein: CASSPPIRGSPTAFF. CDR3 sequence (DNA): TGTGCCAGCTCACCTCCCATCAGGGGCTCACCGACAGCTTTCTTT. The V gene is TRBV18, the J gene TRBJ1-1; D possibly corresponds to TRBD1 (6 bases). The germline gives CDR1 KGHSH, CDR2 LQKENI. V was pared by 3 bases and J by 10 bases, with 21 bases between. The CDR3 covers 15 residues.

This clonotype was picked up a small number of times. The rearrangement uses TRBV12-3 or TRBV12-4 and TRBJ1-1; TRBD1 matches at 8 bases. The CDR3 is 14 residues long. Unmatched junction bases numbered 4, after V lost 2 bases and J lost 5 bases. The CDR3 DNA reads as TGTGCCAGCAGTTTACGGACAGGGAGAACTGAAGCTTTCTTT. It specifies CASSLRTGRTEAFF.